This T cell receptor beta chain was captured in a study of blood T cell repertoires in COVID-19 (dated by TCRdb to 2018 to 2021). About the investigation overall: Samples from collaborators originated in the United States, Italy and Spain and spanned both the acute and convalescent phases of COVID-19. The material from the prospective study consisted of cDNA or gDNA derived from T cells, B-cell-depleted T cells, or PBMCs. Subjects who had been exposed to COVID-19, were actively infected with it, or had recovered from it provided the deeply sampled blood TCRbeta repertoires that made up the dataset. The repertoires were released in a freely available public database meant as a resource for research on the immune response to SARS-CoV-2. The samples were drawn from the first 160 participants of the ongoing ImmuneRACE study and from 950 to 1,500 subjects provided by 6 global collaborators. A de-identified subject ID, COVID-19 status, age in years and sex were almost always included in the sample metadata. Where available, HLA class I and class II types were taken from metadata supplied by the sample provider and were not determined by assay-based typing.

As concerns this clone: The target of this receptor is not known. There are no base qualities to consult, and no much larger clone falls within one base.

The immunoSEQ Assay, a bias-controlled multiplex PCR, was used to amplify TCRbeta CDR3 regions from genomic DNA. The authors' pipeline ran thus. Within the assay, amplification of reference gene primers was used to estimate how many nucleated cells each sample contained. Sequence reads were collapsed and filtered to measure the absolute abundance of every unique TCRbeta CDR3 rearrangement. Productive Simpson clonality was computed per sample as the square root of Simpson's diversity index over productive rearrangements. TCRdb mirrors the immuneACCESS table, restricted to in-frame sequences. Some clones are absent from its copies; in checked studies, under half trace to an unresolved V gene, and the reason for the others is unknown. That table gives V, J and clone size, and the DNA gave D and trimming. This sample holds about 130,000 clones; around 88% were observed only once. Together, the top ten hold approximately 4.5% of the sample.

Summary of the overall study and its limitations: The quantity of clinical and demographic metadata differed by source and by participant and was supplied without curation.

In Seattle, one collaborating source enrolled patients while the infection was active and tracked those patients longitudinally over the course of disease. Each collaborating institution followed its own protocols to collect whole blood in K2EDTA tubes. For TCRbeta analysis, collaborators shipped samples as frozen whole blood, isolated PBMCs, or DNA extracted from either of those sample types. Germline trimming amounts to 4 bases on V and 0 bases on J, with 8 as the count of junction bases outside the gene matches. According to the germline V gene, CDR1 reads SGHRS and CDR2 reads YFSETQ. The CDR3 starts with the cysteine, ends with the phenylalanine, and has 16 residues. Just CDR3 DNA is preserved here, 48 bases in frame from base 1.

This sequence originates from a man in his 60s with COVID-19, enrolled during active disease. Sequenced: peripheral blood. The sequence joins TRBV5-1 to TRBJ2-7; TRBD2 aligns with 9 central bases. The CDR3 amino acid sequence is: CASSIRAGGPSYEQYF. The DNA sequence is TGCGCCAGCAGCATAAGAGCGGGGGGCCCCTCCTACGAGCAGTACTTC.